This T cell receptor (beta chain) was captured in a study of glioma-infiltrating T cells after dendritic cell vaccination. Overall study results and limits: No direct clonality-survival link was found; a diverse polyclonal response may matter.

On this clone: Its antigen is not identified.

Specified time point: after dendritic cell vaccination, including at tumor progression/relapse. Patients had residual fresh-frozen tumor tissue and more than two years of survival data. Using immunoSEQ multiplex PCR, the repertoire was profiled, and TCRdb retains in-frame clones only, with some absent. The table has roughly 100,000 clones, 90% seen once. The specimen comprised blood, sampled after dendritic cell vaccination. This receptor was obtained from a human donor with glioblastoma.

CDR3 bases: TGTGCCAGCAGTCGGAACGGGGGGACGGGGGGCTACACCTTC. It specifies CASSRNGGTGGYTF. V usage is TRBV6-5 and J usage is TRBJ1-2; a possible D gene is TRBD1 (5 bases). The length of the CDR3 is 14 residues. The V end lost 5 bases, the J end lost 8 bases, and 18 bases lay between the germline ends. Germline assignment: CDR1 MNHEY and CDR2 SVGAGI.